This T cell receptor (beta chain) was identified during a study of molecular identifiers for immune sequencing clone quantification (dated by TCRdb to between 2018 and 2020). Regarding the study in general: For a replicate experiment, the RNA from either about 20,000 or 100,000 naive CD8 T cells was divided into five aliquots, and four of those aliquots went on to sequencing. CD8 T cells were used in a methods study to benchmark molecular-identifier clustering-based TCR repertoire sequencing (MIDCIRS) and TCR RNA copy counting. Study-wide findings and limitations: Without barcode sub-clustering, chimeric consensus sequences inflated TCR diversity; chimeras reached as high as 47%. Modeling estimated about 3 recovered TCR RNA copies per cell, compared with about 10 by digital PCR, which implies around 33% capture efficiency. In CMV-specific effector cells, clones with more than 20 RNA copies accounted for over 97% of molecules, whereas in naive cells such clones accounted for under 1%. Naive libraries contained spiked-in Jurkat TCR RNA (roughly 10 copies' worth), which is not part of the donor repertoire. Identical TCR molecules sharing a barcode could cause highly expanded clone sizes to be underestimated. Spiked-in Jurkat TCR RNA equivalent to a single cell was reported to be detectable even among 850,000 to 1,000,000 naive CD8 T cells.

This clonotype was seen many times. Its antigen remains unidentified. No base-level quality is on record; no much larger clone is a single base apart. The library was built by means of PCR. The sequencing machine was an Illumina HiSeq 4000. Preparation of bulk TCR libraries followed a previously described approach, with the TCR primers listed in Table S5. The Qiagen AllPrep DNA/RNA kit was used to purify total RNA. Reads from multiple sequencing runs of the same library were pooled before analysis. Turning to the authors' computational methods: Only reads with exact TCR constant sequence were kept, trimmed to 150 nt, and grouped by their 12-nt molecular barcodes. Reads in each barcode group were sub-clustered using a 15% Levenshtein threshold, and a quality-weighted consensus sequence was built for each RNA molecule. Non-functional sequences were removed, as were lower-count sequences one edit away from another. Barcode sub-clusters with fewer than 20% of the maximum read count were removed, based on fitting two negative binomial distributions. Using fastp at Q25 and MiXCR, TCRdb reprocessed the public reads and kept productive beta chains. Here each entry gathers all rows of one CDR3 protein and keeps the most common genes and DNA. TCRdb's processing, not the study's, gives the V and J calls here. This sample gives approximately 670,000 distinct CDR3 sequences in total; about 20% of them show up just once. The top ten hold approximately 0.9% of the sample.

Libraries of naive CD8 T cells were built from anywhere between about 17,000 and 1,000,000 sorted cells, with 10%, 30% or 50% of the purified RNA used. On a BD FACSAria II, naive CD8 T cells were FACS-sorted as CD8+CD4-CCR7+CD45RA+ and collected into RLT Plus buffer. Around 10 TCR copies' worth of Jurkat RNA were spiked into 20,000-1,000,000 naive CD8 T cell samples to test detection sensitivity. Enrichment of CD8 T cells was done with RosetteSep CD8+ T Cell Enrichment Cocktail plus Ficoll-Paque, and ACK red cell lysis came afterward. V is pared back by 0 bases and J by 0 bases, with 6 bases lying between the germline termini. The germline V gene specifies MNHNS as CDR1 and SASEGT as CDR2. Including the terminal cysteine and phenylalanine, the CDR3 comprises 15 residues. This entry keeps only the CDR3 DNA: 45 bases, framed from base 1.

The TCR comes from a human donor in good health. Some libraries in this study had Jurkat cell RNA spiked in. Sequencing was performed on naive CD8+ T cells from blood, with Jurkat cell RNA spiked in. What this sample's cell subset or site label stands for: FACS-sorted CD8+CD4-CCR7+CD45RA+ naive T cells. The chain joins TRBV6-1 to TRBJ1-5, with no reliable assignment of the D segment. The CDR3 here reads CASSEADYSNQPQHF. The DNA is as follows: TGTGCCAGCAGTGAAGCGGATTATAGCAATCAGCCCCAGCATTTT.